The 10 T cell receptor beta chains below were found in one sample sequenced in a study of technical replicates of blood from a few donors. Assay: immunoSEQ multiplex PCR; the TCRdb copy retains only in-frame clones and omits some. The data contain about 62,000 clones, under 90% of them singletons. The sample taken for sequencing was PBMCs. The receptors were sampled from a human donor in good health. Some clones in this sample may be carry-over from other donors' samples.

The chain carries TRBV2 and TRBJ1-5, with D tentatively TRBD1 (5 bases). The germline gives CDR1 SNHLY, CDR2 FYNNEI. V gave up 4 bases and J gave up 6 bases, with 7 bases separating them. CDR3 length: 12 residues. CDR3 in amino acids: CASSGRGQPQHF. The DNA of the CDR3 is TGTGCCAGCAGTGGAAGGGGTCAGCCCCAGCATTTT.

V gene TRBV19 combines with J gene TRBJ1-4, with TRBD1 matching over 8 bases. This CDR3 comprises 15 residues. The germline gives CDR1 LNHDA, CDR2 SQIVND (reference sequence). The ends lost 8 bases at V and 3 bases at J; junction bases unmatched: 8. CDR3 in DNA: TGTGCCAGTGGACAGGGAGGTTCAGCTAATGAAAAACTGTTTTTT. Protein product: CASGQGGSANEKLFF.

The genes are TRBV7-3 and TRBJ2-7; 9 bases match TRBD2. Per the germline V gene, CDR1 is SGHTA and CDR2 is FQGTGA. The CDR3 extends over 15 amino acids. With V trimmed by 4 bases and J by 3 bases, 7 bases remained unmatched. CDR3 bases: TGTGCCAGCAGCTCGAGCGGGGGGCTACTCTACGAGCAGTACTTC. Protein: CASSSSGGLLYEQYF.

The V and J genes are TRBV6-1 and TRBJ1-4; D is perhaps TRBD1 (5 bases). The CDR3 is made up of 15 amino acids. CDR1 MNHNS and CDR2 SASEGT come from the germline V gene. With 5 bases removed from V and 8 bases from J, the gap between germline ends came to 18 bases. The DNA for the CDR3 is TGTGCCAGCAGTATACAGGATAGTAGTCTCGAAAAACTGTTTTTT. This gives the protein CASSIQDSSLEKLFF.

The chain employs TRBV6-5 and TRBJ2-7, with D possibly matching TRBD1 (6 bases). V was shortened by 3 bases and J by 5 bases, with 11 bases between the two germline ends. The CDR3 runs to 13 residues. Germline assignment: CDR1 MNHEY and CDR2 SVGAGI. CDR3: CASSYVSGDEQYF. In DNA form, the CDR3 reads TGTGCCAGCAGTTATGTTTCAGGGGACGAGCAGTACTTC.

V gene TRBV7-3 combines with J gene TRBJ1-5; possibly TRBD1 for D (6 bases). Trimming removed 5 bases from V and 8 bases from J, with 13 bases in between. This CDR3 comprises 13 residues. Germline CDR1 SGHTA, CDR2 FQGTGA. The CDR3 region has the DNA TGTGCCAGCAGCCTAAACAGGGTTGAGCCCCAGCATTTT. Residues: CASSLNRVEPQHF.

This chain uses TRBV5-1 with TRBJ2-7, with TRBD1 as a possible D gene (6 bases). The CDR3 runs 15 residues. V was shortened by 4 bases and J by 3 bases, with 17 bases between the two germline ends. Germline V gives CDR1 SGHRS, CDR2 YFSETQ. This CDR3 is CASSAPRDNHYEQYF. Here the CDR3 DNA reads TGCGCCAGCAGCGCGCCCCGGGACAACCACTACGAGCAGTACTTC.

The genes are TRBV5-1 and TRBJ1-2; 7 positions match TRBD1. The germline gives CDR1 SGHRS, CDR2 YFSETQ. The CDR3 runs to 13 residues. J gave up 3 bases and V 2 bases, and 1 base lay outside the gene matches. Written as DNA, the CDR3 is TGCGCCAGCAGCTTCACAGGGGACTATGGCTACACCTTC. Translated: CASSFTGDYGYTF.

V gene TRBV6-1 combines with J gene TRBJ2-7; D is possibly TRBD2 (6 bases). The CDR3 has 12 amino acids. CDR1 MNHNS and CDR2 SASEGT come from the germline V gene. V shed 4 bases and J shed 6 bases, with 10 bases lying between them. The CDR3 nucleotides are TGTGCCAGCAGTGGGCGGGGAATCGAGCAGTACTTC. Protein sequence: CASSGRGIEQYF.

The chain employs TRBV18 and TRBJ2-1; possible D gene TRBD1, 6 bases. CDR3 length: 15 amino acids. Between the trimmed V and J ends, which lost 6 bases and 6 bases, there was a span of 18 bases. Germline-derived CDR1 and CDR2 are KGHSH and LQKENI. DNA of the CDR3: TGTGCCAGCTCCGGCCAGGGGCAATCGGGCAATGAGCAGTTCTTC. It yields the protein CASSGQGQSGNEQFF. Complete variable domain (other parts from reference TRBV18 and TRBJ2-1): NAGVMQNPRHLVRRRGQEARLRCSPMKGHSHVYWYRQLPEEGLKFMVYLQKENIIDESGMPKERFSAEFPKEGPSILRIQQVVRGDSAAYFCASSGQGQSGNEQFFGPGTRLTVL.